The 25 T cell receptor beta chains given below trace back to one sample, sequenced in a study of blood T cells in healthy people across ages. PCR was performed a second time for about 7 to 12 cycles using a sample-barcoded 5' primer and a J-beta primer mix. Each CDR3 protein is one row after TCRdb ran MiXCR on the 5' RACE reads. The table lists more than 1.4 million distinct CDR3 sequences, 42% of them singletons, with roughly 8.2% in the top ten. Sequencing input: blood. Receptors originate from a woman in her late teens or twenties in good health.

The chain couples TRBV6-5 to TRBJ2-5; possibly TRBD2 for D (6 bases). The V and J ends lost 2 bases and 0 bases respectively, with 13 bases between them. The CDR3 totals 16 residues. Germline CDR1 and CDR2: MNHEY and SVGAGI. The CDR3: CASSYVGDWYQETQYF. The CDR3 DNA sequence: TGTGCCAGCAGTTACGTAGGGGACTGGTACCAAGAGACCCAGTACTTC.

This clonotype appeared a few times. CDR3 sequence reads: CASSPGGSTRNEQFF. CDR3 nucleotides: TGTGCCAGCAGCCCAGGGGGGAGCACCCGGAATGAGCAGTTCTTC. V and J are TRBV12-3 or TRBV12-4 and TRBJ2-1, with a weak D call TRBD1 (7 bases). V lost 6 bases and J 7 bases, leaving 19 bases between the germline ends. The CDR3 has 15 amino acids.

V and J are TRBV14 and TRBJ2-4; D gene uncertain. Near its end, the DNA agrees better with TRBJ2-7, so the J call may be wrong. The CDR3 loop spans 13 amino acids. Germline CDR1 and CDR2: SGHDN and FVKESK. As DNA, the CDR3 is TGTGCCAGCAGCCAAAAAAGAAGTTACGAGCAGTACTTC. This translates into CASSQKRSYEQYF.

This clonotype was detected many times. The rearrangement uses TRBV5-1 and TRBJ2-1; D uncertain. The CDR3 totals 18 residues. Germline V lookup: CDR1 SGHRS, CDR2 YFSETQ. Trimming cost V 0 bases and J 0 bases, with 16 bases left between them. CDR3 in DNA: TGCGCCAGCAGCTTGGACCCACGCCGGGCGAGCTCCTACAATGAGCAGTTCTTC. Protein sequence: CASSLDPRRASSYNEQFF.

This sequence joins TRBV9 and TRBJ2-4; weak D call: TRBD2 (5 bases). The J call may be in error: the DNA end matches TRBJ2-7 better. This CDR3 has 15 residues. Germline lookup yields CDR1 SGDLS and CDR2 YYNGEE. In nucleotides, the CDR3 is TGTGCCAGCAGCCCCCAAGGGAGCGGTGCCTACGAGCAGTACTTC. Its translation: CASSPQGSGAYEQYF.

Comments on this clonotype: At one boundary the junction diverges from the germline segment, which might be a read error. This rearrangement joins TRBV4-1 to TRBJ2-7; D may be TRBD2 (5 bases). This CDR3 is 15 amino acids long. The V gene's germline CDR1 is MGHRA and CDR2 YSYEKL. The DNA for the CDR3 is TGCGCCAGCGGCCAGCTAGGACTTAACAACTACGAGCAGTACTTC. This gives the protein CASGQLGLNNYEQYF.

The chain combines TRBV12-3 or TRBV12-4 with TRBJ2-5; a possible D gene is TRBD1 (6 bases). V lost 2 bases, J lost 4 bases, and 14 bases lay in between. There are 15 residues in the CDR3. The CDR3 bases are TGTGCCAGCAGTTTAACAGGGAAGAGCCGAGAGACCCAGTACTTC. Protein product: CASSLTGKSRETQYF.

The table lists this clonotype with a few counts. The genes are TRBV7-3 and TRBJ2-3; 12 bases line up with TRBD2. CDR1 and CDR2 from the germline V gene are SGHTA and FQGTGA. The CDR3 extends over 17 amino acids. Losses at the gene ends were 5 bases for V and 5 bases for J; bases not matched to a gene: 11. The CDR3 loop reads CASSPGTSGFGKDTQYF. The CDR3 DNA follows: TGTGCCAGCAGCCCCGGGACTAGCGGGTTTGGAAAAGATACGCAGTATTTT.

J is TRBJ2-1 and V is TRBV7-3; the match to TRBD1 covers 7 bases. The germline V gene has CDR1 SGHTA and CDR2 FQGTGA. J was trimmed by 1 base and V by 5 bases; bases with no gene match: 5. The CDR3 spans 15 residues. This CDR3 reads CASSQRQGSYNEQFF. CDR3 sequence (DNA): TGTGCCAGCAGCCAGCGACAGGGATCCTACAATGAGCAGTTCTTC. Supplemented by reference TRBV7-3 and TRBJ2-1, the full variable domain reads GAGVSQTPSNKVTEKGKYVELRCDPISGHTALYWYRQSLGQGPEFLIYFQGTGAADDSGLPNDRFFAVRPEGSVSTLKIQRTERGDSAVYLCASSQRQGSYNEQFFGPGTRLTVL.

This chain connects TRBV7-9 to TRBJ2-1, with TRBD2 matching 12 bases. The better agreement between TRBJ2-7 and the DNA end casts doubt on the J call. Germline V lookup: CDR1 SEHNR, CDR2 FQNEAQ (reference sequence). This CDR3 spans 18 amino acids. The CDR3 loop is CASSETSGSSAFYNEQYF. CDR3 nucleotides: TGTGCCAGCAGCGAGACTAGCGGGAGTTCAGCGTTCTACAATGAGCAGTACTTC.

Written as DNA, the CDR3 is TGCAGCGTTGATGACGGAGTGGGGGACATTCAGTACTTC. As protein: CSVDDGVGDIQYF. The J gene is TRBJ2-4, the V gene TRBV29-1; D is perhaps TRBD1 or TRBD2 (5 bases each). Germline CDR1 SQVTM, CDR2 ANQGSEA. The CDR3 contains 13 residues. V gave up 3 bases and J gave up 8 bases, with 14 bases separating them.

The CDR3 loop reads CASSFSGWGGTDTQYF. DNA of the CDR3: TGTGCCAGCAGCTTCAGCGGGTGGGGCGGCACAGATACGCAGTATTTT. This chain connects TRBV11-2 to TRBJ2-3; D is possibly TRBD2 (6 bases). The CDR3 covers 16 residues. The V and J ends lost 3 bases and 1 base respectively, with 14 bases between them. The germline V gene encodes CDR1 SGHAT and CDR2 FQNNGV.

The chain links TRBV6-5 to TRBJ1-2; TRBD1 is a possible D gene (6 bases). V was pared by 9 bases and J by 7 bases, with 12 bases between. From germline, CDR1 is MNHEY and CDR2 SVGAGI. CDR3 size: 11 residues. CDR3 in DNA: TGTGCCAGTTCCGGGACAACTGGCTACACCTTC. This gives the protein CASSGTTGYTF.

This clonotype was recorded many times. CDR3 DNA: TGTGCCAGCAGCCAAGATAGAGGGGGGGGAGCCTACGAGCAGTACTTC. Translated, it gives CASSQDRGGGAYEQYF. This sequence joins TRBV4-2 and TRBJ2-7, with D tentatively TRBD2 (7 bases). V lost 0 bases and J lost 2, with 14 bases in between. This CDR3 is 16 amino acids long. Germline-derived CDR1 and CDR2 are LGHNA and YNFKEQ.

In this sample, this clonotype turned up a few times. The chain is built from TRBV20-1 and TRBJ2-5; D uncertain. This CDR3 comprises 12 residues. CDR1 DFQATT and CDR2 SNEGSKA come from the germline V gene (reference sequence). V lost 8 bases to trimming and J lost 4 bases, with 14 bases between them. This CDR3 reads CSTKDRRETQYF. CDR3 sequence (DNA): TGCAGTACCAAGGACCGAAGAGAGACCCAGTACTTC.

This chain uses TRBV6-4 with TRBJ2-2, with 9 bases aligning to TRBD1. The CDR3 spans 16 residues. Germline values: CDR1 MRHNA, CDR2 SNTAGT. V shed 3 bases and J 2 bases; nucleotides not matched to a gene: 4. CDR3 sequence reads: CASSEQGQGNTGELFF. The CDR3 DNA reads as TGTGCCAGCAGTGAACAGGGACAGGGAAACACCGGGGAGCTGTTTTTT.

The chain has TRBV5-1 and TRBJ1-4, with D hard to call. The CDR3 extends over 15 amino acids. Germline V gene sequence: CDR1 SGHRS, CDR2 YFSETQ. Trimming cost V 0 bases and J 10 bases, with 16 bases left between them. The CDR3 DNA follows: TGCGCCAGCAGCTTGGAGCCGGGGTTTGCAGTAAAACTGTTTTTT. Translating it yields CASSLEPGFAVKLFF.

The rearrangement uses TRBV5-4 and TRBJ2-5; either TRBD1 or TRBD2 may supply D (5 bases each). Germline values: CDR1 SGHNT, CDR2 YYREEE (reference sequence). This CDR3 comprises 15 residues. Deletions cut 2 bases from V and 4 bases from J, with 15 bases between. The CDR3 bases are TGTGCCAGCAGCTTCGACGGGGCCTTGGGAGAGACCCAGTACTTC. It specifies CASSFDGALGETQYF.

Remarks on this clonotype: At one end, the junction sequence differs from germline, possibly due to a read error. This chain links TRBV27 with TRBJ1-2; a weak D match, TRBD1 (5 bases). This CDR3 spans 13 amino acids. Germline assignment: CDR1 MNHEY and CDR2 SMNVEV (reference sequence). CDR3 amino acids: CVSSTGPNYGYTF. CDR3 DNA: TGTGTCAGCAGTACGGGACCCAACTATGGCTACACCTTC.

This clonotype was detected only a few times. The V call is TRBV6-1, the J call TRBJ1-2; perhaps TRBD1 as D (6 bases). The CDR3 totals 13 residues. The ends were cut back, 8 bases at V and 4 bases at J, with 14 bases in the middle. CDR1 and CDR2 (germline): MNHNS, SASEGT. DNA of the CDR3: TGTGCCAGCCTGATACAGGGCGCCTATGGCTACACCTTC. It translates to CASLIQGAYGYTF.

The sample holds a few counts of this clonotype. The gene calls are TRBV2 and TRBJ2-1; D gene unclear. The CDR3 loop spans 14 amino acids. The germline V and J ends were trimmed by 8 bases and 5 bases, with 16 bases remaining between them. In germline, CDR1 is SNHLY, CDR2 FYNNEI. In DNA, the CDR3 is TGTGCCAGCGTCGGCGGATTCCCCCACAATGAGCAGTTCTTC. Translating it yields CASVGGFPHNEQFF.

This clonotype was found a few times. The chain recombines TRBV15 with TRBJ2-2; 7 positions match TRBD1. The ends lost 4 bases at V and 1 base at J; junction bases unmatched: 3. The CDR3 covers 15 residues. CDR1 LNHNV and CDR2 YYDKDF come from the germline V gene (reference sequence). The chain's CDR3 is CATSIRTGNTGELFF. The CDR3 DNA follows: TGTGCCACCAGCATCCGGACAGGGAACACCGGGGAGCTGTTTTTT. The full variable domain, with the rest looked up from reference TRBV15 and TRBJ2-2, is DAMVIQNPRYQVTQFGKPVTLSCSQTLNHNVMYWYQQKSSQAPKLLFHYYDKDFNNEADTPDNFQSRRPNTSFCFLDIRSPGLGDTAMYLCATSIRTGNTGELFFGEGSRLTVL.

The CDR3 loop is CASSVREVHGYTF. In DNA form, the CDR3 reads TGTGCCAGCAGTGTACGGGAAGTCCATGGCTACACCTTC. V gene TRBV25-1 combines with J gene TRBJ1-2; no clear D gene. The V gene lost 4 bases and the J gene lost 6 bases, with 12 bases spanning the gap. Looked up from germline, CDR1 is MGHDK and CDR2 is SYGVNS. This CDR3 contains 13 residues.

There are a few counts of this clonotype. The V and J genes are TRBV5-1 and TRBJ2-7, with 8 positions matching TRBD1. The CDR3 covers 14 residues. Germline V gene lookup returns CDR1 SGHRS and CDR2 YFSETQ. The V and J ends lost 5 bases and 4 bases, in that order; junction bases with no gene match: 8. The CDR3 region is CASSAAGTGYEQYF. CDR3 bases: TGCGCCAGCAGTGCGGCCGGGACAGGTTACGAGCAGTACTTC.

This clonotype was counted a few times. The chain employs TRBV12-3 or TRBV12-4 and TRBJ2-1, with D perhaps matching TRBD1 or TRBD2 (6 bases each). This CDR3 contains 13 residues. Trimming removed 8 bases at V and 8 bases at J, with 16 bases between. The CDR3 reads CASSEGGLDEQFF. The CDR3 DNA reads TGTGCCAGCTCGGAGGGGGGATTAGATGAGCAGTTCTTC.